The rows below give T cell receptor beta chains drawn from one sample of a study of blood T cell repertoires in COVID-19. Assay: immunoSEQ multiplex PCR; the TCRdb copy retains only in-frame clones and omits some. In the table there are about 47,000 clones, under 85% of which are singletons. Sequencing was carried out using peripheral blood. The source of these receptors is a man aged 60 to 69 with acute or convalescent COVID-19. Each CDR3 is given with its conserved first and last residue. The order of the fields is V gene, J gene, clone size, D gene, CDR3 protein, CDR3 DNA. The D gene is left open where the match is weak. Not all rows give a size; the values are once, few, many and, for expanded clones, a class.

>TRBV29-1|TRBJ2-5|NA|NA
CSVDSPKSRETQYF
TGCAGCGTTGATAGCCCCAAGAGCAGAGAGACCCAGTACTTC
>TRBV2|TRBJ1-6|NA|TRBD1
CASRTKTGGNSPLHF
TGTGCCAGCAGAACCAAGACAGGGGGCAATTCACCCCTCCACTTT
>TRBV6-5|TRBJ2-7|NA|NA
CASSYSTGTKAYEQYF
TGTGCCAGCAGTTACAGTACAGGGACAAAAGCCTACGAGCAGTACTTC
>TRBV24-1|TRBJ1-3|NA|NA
CATSRGNTIYF
TGTGCCACCTCCCGTGGAAACACCATATATTTT
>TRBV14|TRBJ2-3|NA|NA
CASSPTDRSSTDTQYF
TGTGCCAGCAGCCCTACGGACAGATCTAGCACAGATACGCAGTATTTT
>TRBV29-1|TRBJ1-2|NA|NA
CSDQGNYGYTF
TGCAGCGACCAGGGGAACTATGGCTACACCTTC
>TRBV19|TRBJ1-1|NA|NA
CASSMNPERDTEAFF
TGTGCCAGTAGTATGAACCCCGAGAGGGACACTGAAGCTTTCTTT
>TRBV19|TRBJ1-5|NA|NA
CASRQTGNQPQHF
TGTGCCAGTAGGCAAACAGGGAATCAGCCCCAGCATTTT
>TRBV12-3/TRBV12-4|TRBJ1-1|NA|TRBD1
CASSSGGNTEAFF
TGTGCCAGCAGTTCAGGGGGCAACACTGAAGCTTTCTTT
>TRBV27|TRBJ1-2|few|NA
CASSFSGDGYGYTF
TGTGCCAGCAGTTTTTCGGGGGATGGCTATGGCTACACCTTC
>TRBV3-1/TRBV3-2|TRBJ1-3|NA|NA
CASSRASGNTIYF
TGTGCCAGCAGCCGAGCCTCTGGAAACACCATATATTTT
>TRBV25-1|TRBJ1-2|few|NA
CASSEYNSPTDNGYTF
TGTGCCAGCAGTGAATATAACTCCCCGACAGATAACGGCTACACCTTC
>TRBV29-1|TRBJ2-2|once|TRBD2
CSAGRASGGATGELFF
TGCAGCGCCGGAAGGGCTAGCGGGGGGGCCACCGGGGAGCTGTTTTTT
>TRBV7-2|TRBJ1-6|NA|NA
CASSSRGGSPLHF
TGTGCCAGCAGCTCCAGGGGTGGATCACCCCTCCACTTT
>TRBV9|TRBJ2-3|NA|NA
CASSVAGYTDTQYF
TGTGCCAGCAGCGTAGCGGGGTACACAGATACGCAGTATTTT
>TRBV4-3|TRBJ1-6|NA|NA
CASSQGDSRYSPLHF
TGCGCCAGCAGCCAAGGAGACAGTCGATATTCACCCCTCCACTTT
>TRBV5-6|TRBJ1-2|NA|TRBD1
CASRPTGSYGYTF
TGTGCCAGCAGACCGACAGGGTCCTATGGCTACACCTTC
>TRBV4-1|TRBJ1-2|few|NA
CASSQRRQEGYGYTF
TGCGCCAGCAGCCAGAGGAGACAGGAAGGGTATGGCTACACCTTC
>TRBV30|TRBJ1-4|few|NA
CAWTQGFGEKLFF
TGTGCCTGGACTCAGGGCTTCGGGGAAAAACTGTTTTTT
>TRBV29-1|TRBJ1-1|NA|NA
CSVEEGRGRDTEAFF
TGCAGCGTTGAGGAGGGTAGGGGACGGGACACTGAAGCTTTCTTT
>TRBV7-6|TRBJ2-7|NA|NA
CASSSGVGSYEQYF
TGTGCCAGCAGCAGCGGCGTGGGCTCCTACGAGCAGTACTTC
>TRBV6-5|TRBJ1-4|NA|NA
CATAWRAANEKLFF
TGTGCCACCGCCTGGAGGGCGGCTAATGAAAAACTGTTTTTT
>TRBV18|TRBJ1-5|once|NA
CASSPSDRQNQPQHF
TGTGCCAGCTCACCATCGGACAGACAAAATCAGCCCCAGCATTTT
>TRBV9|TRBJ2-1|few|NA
CASSPEGGAVDEQFF
TGTGCCAGCAGCCCAGAAGGGGGGGCGGTGGATGAGCAGTTCTTC
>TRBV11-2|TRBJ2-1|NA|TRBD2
CASSGTSGGGNEQFF
TGTGCCAGCAGCGGGACTAGCGGGGGGGGCAATGAGCAGTTCTTC
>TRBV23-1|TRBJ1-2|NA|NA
CASSQGSDYGYTF
TGCGCCAGCAGTCAAGGCAGCGACTATGGCTACACCTTC
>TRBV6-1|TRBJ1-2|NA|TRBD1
CASSEAPQGIGYGYTF
TGTGCCAGCAGTGAAGCCCCACAGGGGATCGGGTACGGCTACACCTTC
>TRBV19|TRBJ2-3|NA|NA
CASSPMEGRGDTQYF
TGTGCCAGTAGTCCTATGGAGGGGCGGGGAGATACGCAGTATTTT